The text below deals with one T cell receptor beta chain. Its target is not known. UMIs were attached via template switching, each with a 6-nucleotide sample barcode. TCRdb re-called the 5' RACE reads and gives one entry per CDR3 protein, without DNA. The table for this sample gives 150,000 to 200,000 distinct CDR3 sequences. The sample belongs to a study of monozygotic twins with inflammatory bowel disease. Study results and caveats: In patient repertoires, differing immunosuppressive treatments may have added some variability. Twin pairs that were concordant did not differ from discordant pairs in repertoire similarity, possibly from limited power. It was not supported that a single strong signal or clonotype was associated with IBD.

CDR1 and CDR2 (germline): GTSNPN, SVGIG (reference sequence). CDR3 length equals 13 residues. The TCR originated in a human donor with ulcerative colitis or Crohn's disease, or a healthy co-twin of an affected twin (not recorded which). Sequences were obtained from blood. This chain links TRBV30 with TRBJ1-5; the D gene TCRdb calls, TRBD1, cannot be checked with no DNA. The CDR3 is CAWRQTGGQPQHF.